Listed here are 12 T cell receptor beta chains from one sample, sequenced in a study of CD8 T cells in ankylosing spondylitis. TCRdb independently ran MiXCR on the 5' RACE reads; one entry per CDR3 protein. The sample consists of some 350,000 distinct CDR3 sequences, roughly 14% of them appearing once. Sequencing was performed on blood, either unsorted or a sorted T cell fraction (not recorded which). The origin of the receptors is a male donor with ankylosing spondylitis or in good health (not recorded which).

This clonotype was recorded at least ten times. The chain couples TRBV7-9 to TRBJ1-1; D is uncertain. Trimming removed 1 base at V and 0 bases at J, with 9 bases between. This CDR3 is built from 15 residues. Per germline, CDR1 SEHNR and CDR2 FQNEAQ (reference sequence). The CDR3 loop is CASSLVPHVNTEAFF. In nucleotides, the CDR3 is TGTGCCAGCAGCTTAGTCCCCCATGTGAACACTGAAGCTTTCTTT.

The CDR3 spells CASSRIQAAETQYF. The CDR3 DNA sequence: TGTGCCAGCAGCCGTATCCAGGCAGCGGAGACCCAGTACTTC. The chain joins TRBV7-9 to TRBJ2-5; D remains unclear. This CDR3 region has 14 residues. Germline CDR1 is SEHNR and CDR2 is FQNEAQ (reference sequence). V dropped 5 bases and J dropped 5 bases, with 15 bases sitting between them.

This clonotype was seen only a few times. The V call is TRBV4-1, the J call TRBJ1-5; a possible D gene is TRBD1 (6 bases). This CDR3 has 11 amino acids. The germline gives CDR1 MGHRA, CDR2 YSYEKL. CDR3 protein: CVQGRNQPQHF. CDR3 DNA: TGCGTCCAGGGGCGCAATCAGCCCCAGCATTTT.

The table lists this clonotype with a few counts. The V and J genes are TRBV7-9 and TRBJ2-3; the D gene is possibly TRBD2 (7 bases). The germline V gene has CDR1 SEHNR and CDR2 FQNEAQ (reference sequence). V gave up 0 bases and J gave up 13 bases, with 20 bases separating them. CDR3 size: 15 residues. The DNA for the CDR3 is TGTGCCAGCAGCTTAGCCGGGAGTCGAGGGGGGGGCGAGTATTTT. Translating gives CASSLAGSRGGGEYF.

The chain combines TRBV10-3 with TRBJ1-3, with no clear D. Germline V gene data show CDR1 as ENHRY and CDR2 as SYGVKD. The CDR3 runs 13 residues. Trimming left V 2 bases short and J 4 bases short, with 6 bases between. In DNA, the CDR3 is TGTGCCATCAGTGAGCCGGGGGGAAACACCATATATTTT. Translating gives CAISEPGGNTIYF.

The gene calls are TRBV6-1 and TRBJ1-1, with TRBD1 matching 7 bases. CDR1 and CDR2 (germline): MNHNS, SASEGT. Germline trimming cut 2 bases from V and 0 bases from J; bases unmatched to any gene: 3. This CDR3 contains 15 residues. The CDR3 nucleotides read TGTGCCAGCAGTGAACGGCAGGGGGTGAACACTGAAGCTTTCTTT. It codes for CASSERQGVNTEAFF.

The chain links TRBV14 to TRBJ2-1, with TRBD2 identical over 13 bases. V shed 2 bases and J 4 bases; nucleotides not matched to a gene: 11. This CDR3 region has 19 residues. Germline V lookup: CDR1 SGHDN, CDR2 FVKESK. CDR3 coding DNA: TGTGCCAGCAGCCAACACCCAAGGACTAGCGGGAGTCGATACAATGAGCAGTTCTTC. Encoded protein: CASSQHPRTSGSRYNEQFF.

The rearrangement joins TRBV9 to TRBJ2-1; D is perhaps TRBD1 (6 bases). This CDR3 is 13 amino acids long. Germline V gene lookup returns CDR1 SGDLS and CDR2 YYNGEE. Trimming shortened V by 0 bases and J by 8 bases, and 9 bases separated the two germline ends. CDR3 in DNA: TGTGCCAGCAGCGTAGTGCACAGGGATGAGCAGTTCTTC. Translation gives CASSVVHRDEQFF.

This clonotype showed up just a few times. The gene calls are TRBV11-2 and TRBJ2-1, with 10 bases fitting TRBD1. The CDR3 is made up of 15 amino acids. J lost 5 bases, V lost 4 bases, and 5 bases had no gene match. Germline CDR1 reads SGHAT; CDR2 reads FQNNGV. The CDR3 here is CASSYDRGLNNEQFF. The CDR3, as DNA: TGTGCCAGCAGCTACGACAGGGGGCTTAACAATGAGCAGTTCTTC.

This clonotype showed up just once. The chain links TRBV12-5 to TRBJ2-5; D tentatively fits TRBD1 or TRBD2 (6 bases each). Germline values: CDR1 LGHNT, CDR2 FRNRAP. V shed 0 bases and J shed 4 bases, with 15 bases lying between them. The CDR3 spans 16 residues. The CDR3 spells CASGLVLSGAAETQYF. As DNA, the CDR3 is TGTGCTAGTGGTTTGGTACTTTCGGGGGCGGCAGAGACCCAGTACTTC.

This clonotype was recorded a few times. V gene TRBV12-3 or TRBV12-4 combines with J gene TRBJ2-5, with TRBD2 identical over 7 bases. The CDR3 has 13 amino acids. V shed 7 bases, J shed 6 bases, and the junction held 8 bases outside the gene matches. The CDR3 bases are TGTGCCAGCACGATAGCGGGCGAGAAGACCCAGTACTTC. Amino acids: CASTIAGEKTQYF.

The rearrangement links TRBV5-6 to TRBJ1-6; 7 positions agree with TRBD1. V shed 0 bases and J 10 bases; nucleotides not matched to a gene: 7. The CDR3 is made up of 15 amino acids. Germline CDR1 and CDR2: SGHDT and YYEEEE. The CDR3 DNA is TGTGCCAGCAGCTTGGTCATGTCAGGGGGATCACCCCTCCACTTT. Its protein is CASSLVMSGGSPLHF.